This T cell receptor (beta chain) was recorded in a study of patients and donors after allogeneic stem cell transplantation. This clonotype was seen more than once but under ten times. TCRdb reanalysed the RT-PCR reads using MiXCR and keeps one entry per CDR3 protein. The profile shows roughly 940,000 distinct CDR3 sequences, approximately 18% of them singletons. Trimming left V 2 bases short and J 2 bases short, with 7 bases between. The CDR3 has 15 residues. The sequencing sample was made of blood, either unsorted or a sorted T cell fraction (not recorded which). The TCR comes from a human donor who was either an allogeneic HSCT recipient or a stem cell or donor lymphocyte infusion donor (not recorded which). It is not recorded whose cells these are; they may come from a transplant donor. V usage is TRBV12-3 or TRBV12-4 and J usage is TRBJ1-6; D unresolved. The CDR3 nucleotides are TGTGCCAGCAGTTTATACAGAACCTATAATTCACCCCTCCACTTT. Translated: CASSLYRTYNSPLHF.